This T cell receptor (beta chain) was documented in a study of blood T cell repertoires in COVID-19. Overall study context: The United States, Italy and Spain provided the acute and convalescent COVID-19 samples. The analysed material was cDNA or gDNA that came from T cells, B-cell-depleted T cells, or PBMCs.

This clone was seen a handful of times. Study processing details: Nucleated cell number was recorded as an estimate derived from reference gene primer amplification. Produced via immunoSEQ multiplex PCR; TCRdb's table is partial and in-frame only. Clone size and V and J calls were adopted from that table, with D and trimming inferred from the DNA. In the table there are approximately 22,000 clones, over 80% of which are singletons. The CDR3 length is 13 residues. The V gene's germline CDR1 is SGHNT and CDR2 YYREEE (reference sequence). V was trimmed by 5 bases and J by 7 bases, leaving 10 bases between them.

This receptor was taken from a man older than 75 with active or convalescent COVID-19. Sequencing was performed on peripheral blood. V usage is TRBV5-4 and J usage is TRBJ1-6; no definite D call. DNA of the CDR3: TGTGCCAGCAGAGTGGGGAGGAATTCACCCCTCCACTTT. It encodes CASRVGRNSPLHF.